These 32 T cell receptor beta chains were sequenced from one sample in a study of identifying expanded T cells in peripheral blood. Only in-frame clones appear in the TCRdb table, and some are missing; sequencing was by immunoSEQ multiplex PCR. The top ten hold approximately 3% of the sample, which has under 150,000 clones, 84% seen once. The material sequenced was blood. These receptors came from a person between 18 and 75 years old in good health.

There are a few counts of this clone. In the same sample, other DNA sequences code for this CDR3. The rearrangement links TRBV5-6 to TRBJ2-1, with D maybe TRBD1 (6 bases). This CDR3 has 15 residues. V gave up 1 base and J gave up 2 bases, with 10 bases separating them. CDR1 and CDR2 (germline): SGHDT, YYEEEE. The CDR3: CASSLRGRPYNEQFF. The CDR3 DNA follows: TGTGCCAGCAGCTTGAGGGGGAGACCCTACAATGAGCAGTTCTTC.

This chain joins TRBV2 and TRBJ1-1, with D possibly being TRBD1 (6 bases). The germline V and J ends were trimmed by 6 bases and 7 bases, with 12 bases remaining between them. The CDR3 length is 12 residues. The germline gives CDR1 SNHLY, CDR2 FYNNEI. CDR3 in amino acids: CASRRGGNEAFF. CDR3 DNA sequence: TGTGCCAGCAGGAGGGGGGGAAATGAAGCTTTCTTT.

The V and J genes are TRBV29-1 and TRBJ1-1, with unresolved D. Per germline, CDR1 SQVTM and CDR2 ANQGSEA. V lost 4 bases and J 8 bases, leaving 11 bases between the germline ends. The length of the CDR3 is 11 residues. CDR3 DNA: TGCAGCGTTGTAGGTACAAAGGAAGCTTTCTTT. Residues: CSVVGTKEAFF.

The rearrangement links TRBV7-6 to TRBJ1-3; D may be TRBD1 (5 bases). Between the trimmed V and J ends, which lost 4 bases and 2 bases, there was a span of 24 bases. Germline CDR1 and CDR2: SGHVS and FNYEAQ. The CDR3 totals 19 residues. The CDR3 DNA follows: TGTGCCAGCAGCTCACAAGAGGTGCGAGGGACTCTTGCTGGAAACACCATATATTTT. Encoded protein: CASSSQEVRGTLAGNTIYF.

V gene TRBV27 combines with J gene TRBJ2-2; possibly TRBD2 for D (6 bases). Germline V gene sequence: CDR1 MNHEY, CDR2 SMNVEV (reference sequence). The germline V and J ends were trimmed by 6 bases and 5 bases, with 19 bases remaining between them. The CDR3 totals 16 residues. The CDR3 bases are TGTGCCAGCAGCCCCGAAGCAGGGAGGTGGACCGGGGAGCTGTTTTTT. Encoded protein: CASSPEAGRWTGELFF.

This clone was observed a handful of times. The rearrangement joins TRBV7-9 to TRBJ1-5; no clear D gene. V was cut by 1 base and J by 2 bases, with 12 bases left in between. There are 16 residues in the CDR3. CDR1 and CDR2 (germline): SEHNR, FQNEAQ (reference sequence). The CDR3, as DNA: TGTGCCAGCAGCTTAGGGGGTGGGTCTGGCAATCAGCCCCAGCATTTT. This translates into CASSLGGGSGNQPQHF.

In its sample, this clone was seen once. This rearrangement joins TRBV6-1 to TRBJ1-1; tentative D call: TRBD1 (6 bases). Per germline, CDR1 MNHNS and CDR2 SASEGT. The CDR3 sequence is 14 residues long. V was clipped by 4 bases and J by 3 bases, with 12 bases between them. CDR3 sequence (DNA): TGTGCCAGCAGTGCGTTGGACAGCTACACTGAAGCTTTCTTT. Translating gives CASSALDSYTEAFF.

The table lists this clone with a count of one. In DNA, the CDR3 is TGTGCCAGCAGCTTAGGACAGGAGGGTCAGCCCCAGCATTTT. It is translated as CASSLGQEGQPQHF. This chain links TRBV7-2 with TRBJ1-5; tentative D call: TRBD1 (6 bases). This CDR3 contains 14 residues. CDR1 SGHTA and CDR2 FQGNSA come from the germline V gene. The V end was cut by 1 base, the J end by 6 bases, with 10 bases between.

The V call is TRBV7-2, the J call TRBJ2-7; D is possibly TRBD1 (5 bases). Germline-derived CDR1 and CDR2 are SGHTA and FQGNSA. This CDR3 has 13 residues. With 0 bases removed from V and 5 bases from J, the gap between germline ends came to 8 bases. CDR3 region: CASSLAGAHEQYF. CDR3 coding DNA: TGTGCCAGCAGCTTAGCTGGGGCCCACGAGCAGTACTTC.

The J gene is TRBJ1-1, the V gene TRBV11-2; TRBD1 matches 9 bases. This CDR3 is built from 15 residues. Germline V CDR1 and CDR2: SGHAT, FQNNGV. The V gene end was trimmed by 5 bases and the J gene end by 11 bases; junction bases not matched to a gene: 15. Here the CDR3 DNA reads TGTGCCAGCAGCCTCCCGGGACAGGGAGCTGGGGGGGCTTTCTTT. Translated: CASSLPGQGAGGAFF.

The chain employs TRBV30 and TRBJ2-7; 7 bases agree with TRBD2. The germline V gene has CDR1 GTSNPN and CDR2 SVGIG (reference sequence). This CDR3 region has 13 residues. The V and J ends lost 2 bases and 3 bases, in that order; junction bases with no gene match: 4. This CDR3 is CAWSRAGLYEQYF. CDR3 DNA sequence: TGTGCCTGGAGTCGAGCGGGGCTCTACGAGCAGTACTTC.

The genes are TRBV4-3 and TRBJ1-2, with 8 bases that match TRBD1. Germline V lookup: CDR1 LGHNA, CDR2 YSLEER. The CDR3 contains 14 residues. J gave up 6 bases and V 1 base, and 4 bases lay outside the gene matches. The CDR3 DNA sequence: TGCGCCAGCAGCCAAGCGACAGGGGAGAATGGCTACACCTTC. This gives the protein CASSQATGENGYTF.

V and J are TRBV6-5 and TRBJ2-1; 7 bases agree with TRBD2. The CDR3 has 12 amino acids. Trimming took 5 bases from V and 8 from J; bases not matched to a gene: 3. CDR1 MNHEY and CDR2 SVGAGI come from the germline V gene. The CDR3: CASSSGVYEQFF. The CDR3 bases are TGTGCCAGCAGTAGCGGGGTTTATGAGCAGTTCTTC.

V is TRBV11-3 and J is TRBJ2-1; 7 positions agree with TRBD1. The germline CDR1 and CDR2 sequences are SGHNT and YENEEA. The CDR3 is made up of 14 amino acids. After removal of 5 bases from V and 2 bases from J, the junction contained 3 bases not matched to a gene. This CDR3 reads CASSLTGAYNEQFF. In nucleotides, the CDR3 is TGTGCCAGCAGCCTCACAGGGGCCTACAATGAGCAGTTCTTC.

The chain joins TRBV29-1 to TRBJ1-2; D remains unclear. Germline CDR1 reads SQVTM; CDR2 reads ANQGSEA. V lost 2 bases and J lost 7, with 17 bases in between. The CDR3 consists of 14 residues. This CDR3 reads CSVETYAQGSGYTF. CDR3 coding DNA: TGCAGCGTTGAAACTTACGCACAAGGAAGTGGCTACACCTTC. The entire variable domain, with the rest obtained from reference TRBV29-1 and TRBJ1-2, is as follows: SAVISQKPSRDICQRGTSLTIQCQVDSQVTMMFWYRQQPGQSLTLIATANQGSEATYESGFVIDKFPISRPNLTFSTLTVSNMSPEDSSIYLCSVETYAQGSGYTFGSGTRLTVV.

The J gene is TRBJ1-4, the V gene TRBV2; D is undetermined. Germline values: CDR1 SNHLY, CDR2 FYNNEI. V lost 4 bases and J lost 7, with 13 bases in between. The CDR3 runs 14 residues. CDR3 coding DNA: TGTGCCAGCAGTGCTCCGGCATCCGGTGAAAAACTGTTTTTT. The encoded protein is CASSAPASGEKLFF.

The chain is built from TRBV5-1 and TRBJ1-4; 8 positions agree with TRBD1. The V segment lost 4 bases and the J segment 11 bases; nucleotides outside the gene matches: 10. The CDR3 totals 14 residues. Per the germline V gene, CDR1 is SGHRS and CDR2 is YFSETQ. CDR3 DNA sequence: TGCGCCAGCAGCCCCGGGACAGGAGGGGAGAAACTGTTTTTT. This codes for CASSPGTGGEKLFF. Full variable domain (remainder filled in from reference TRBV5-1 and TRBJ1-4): KAGVTQTPRYLIKTRGQQVTLSCSPISGHRSVSWYQQTPGQGLQFLFEYFSETQRNKGNFPGRFSGRQFSNSRSEMNVSTLELGDSALYLCASSPGTGGEKLFFGSGTQLSVL.

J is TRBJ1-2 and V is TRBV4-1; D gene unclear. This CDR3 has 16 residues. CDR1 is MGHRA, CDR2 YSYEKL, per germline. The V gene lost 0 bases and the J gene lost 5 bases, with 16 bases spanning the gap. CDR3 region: CASSQDLRPLEYGYTF. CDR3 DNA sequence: TGCGCCAGCAGCCAAGACCTACGGCCGCTGGAATATGGCTACACCTTC.

The CDR3 reads CARGSGNTIYF. The CDR3 DNA reads TGTGCTCGGGGCTCTGGAAACACCATATATTTT. The rearrangement joins TRBV30 to TRBJ1-3, with no clear D. The CDR3 is 11 amino acids. The germline V gene has CDR1 GTSNPN and CDR2 SVGIG (reference sequence).

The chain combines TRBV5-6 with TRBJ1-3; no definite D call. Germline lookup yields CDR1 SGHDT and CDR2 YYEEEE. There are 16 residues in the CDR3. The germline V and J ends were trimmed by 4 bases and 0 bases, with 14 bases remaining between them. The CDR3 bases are TGTGCCAGCAGCGAGTCCGGTTGGAGCTCTGGAAACACCATATATTTT. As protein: CASSESGWSSGNTIYF.

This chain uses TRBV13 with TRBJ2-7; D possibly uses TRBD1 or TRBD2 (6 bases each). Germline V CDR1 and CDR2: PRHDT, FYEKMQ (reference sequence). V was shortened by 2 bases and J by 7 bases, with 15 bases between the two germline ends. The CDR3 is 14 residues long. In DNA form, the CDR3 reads TGTGCCAGCAGCTTACGACGGGGGCTAGGGGAGCAGTACTTC. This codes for CASSLRRGLGEQYF.

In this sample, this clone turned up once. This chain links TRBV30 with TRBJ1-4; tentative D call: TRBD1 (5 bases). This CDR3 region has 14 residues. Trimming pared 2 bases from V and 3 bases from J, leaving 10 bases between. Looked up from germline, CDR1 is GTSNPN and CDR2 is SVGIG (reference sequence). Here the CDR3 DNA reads TGTGCCTGGAGTCGTCTGGGGGCTAATGAAAAACTGTTTTTT. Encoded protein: CAWSRLGANEKLFF.

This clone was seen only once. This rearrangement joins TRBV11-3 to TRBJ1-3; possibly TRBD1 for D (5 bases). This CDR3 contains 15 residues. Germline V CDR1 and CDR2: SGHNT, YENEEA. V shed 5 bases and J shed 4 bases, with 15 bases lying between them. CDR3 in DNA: TGTGCCAGCAGCCCGCTCGGGGGGACCGGAAACACCATATATTTT. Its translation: CASSPLGGTGNTIYF.

CDR3 sequence: CASSPVTGKAYNEQFF. The CDR3 DNA reads as TGTGCCAGCAGCCCGGTAACAGGGAAGGCTTACAATGAGCAGTTCTTC. The rearrangement links TRBV11-2 to TRBJ2-1, with D perhaps matching TRBD1 (6 bases). The germline CDR1 and CDR2 sequences are SGHAT and FQNNGV. The length of the CDR3 is 16 residues. V lost 5 bases and J 4 bases, leaving 18 bases between the germline ends.

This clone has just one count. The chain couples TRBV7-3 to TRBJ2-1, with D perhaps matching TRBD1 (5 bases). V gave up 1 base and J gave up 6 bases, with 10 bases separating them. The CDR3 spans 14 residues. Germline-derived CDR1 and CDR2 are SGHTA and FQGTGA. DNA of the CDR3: TGTGCCAGCAGCTTAAGACCCAGGGTCAATGAGCAGTTCTTC. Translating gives CASSLRPRVNEQFF.

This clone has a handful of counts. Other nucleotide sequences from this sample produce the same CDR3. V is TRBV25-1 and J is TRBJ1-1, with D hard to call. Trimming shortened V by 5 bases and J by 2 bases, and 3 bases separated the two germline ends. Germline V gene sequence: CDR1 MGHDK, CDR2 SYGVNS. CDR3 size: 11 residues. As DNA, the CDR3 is TGTGCCAGCAGTCCTAACACTGAAGCTTTCTTT. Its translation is CASSPNTEAFF.

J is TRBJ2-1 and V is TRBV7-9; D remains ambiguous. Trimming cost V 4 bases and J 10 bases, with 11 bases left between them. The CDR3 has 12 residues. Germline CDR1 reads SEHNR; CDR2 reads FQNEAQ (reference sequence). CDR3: CASSSSAVEQFF. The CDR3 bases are TGTGCCAGCAGCTCTTCCGCAGTCGAGCAGTTCTTC.

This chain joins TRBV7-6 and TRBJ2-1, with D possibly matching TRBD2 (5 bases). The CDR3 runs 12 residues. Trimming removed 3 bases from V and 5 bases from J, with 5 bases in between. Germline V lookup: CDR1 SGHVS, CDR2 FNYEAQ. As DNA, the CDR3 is TGTGCCAGCAGCTTGAGGGACAATGAGCAGTTCTTC. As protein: CASSLRDNEQFF.

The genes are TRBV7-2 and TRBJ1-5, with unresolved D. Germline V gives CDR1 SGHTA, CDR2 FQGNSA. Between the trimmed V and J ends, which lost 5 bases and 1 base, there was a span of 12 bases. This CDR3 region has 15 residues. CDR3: CASSPIDGSNQPQHF. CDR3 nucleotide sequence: TGTGCCAGCAGCCCGATTGACGGAAGCAATCAGCCCCAGCATTTT.

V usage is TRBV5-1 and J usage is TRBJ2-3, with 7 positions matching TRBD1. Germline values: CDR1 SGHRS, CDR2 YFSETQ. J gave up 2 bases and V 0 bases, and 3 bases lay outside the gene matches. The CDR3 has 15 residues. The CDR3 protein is CASSLGQGITDTQYF. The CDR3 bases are TGCGCCAGCAGCTTGGGACAGGGAATCACAGATACGCAGTATTTT.

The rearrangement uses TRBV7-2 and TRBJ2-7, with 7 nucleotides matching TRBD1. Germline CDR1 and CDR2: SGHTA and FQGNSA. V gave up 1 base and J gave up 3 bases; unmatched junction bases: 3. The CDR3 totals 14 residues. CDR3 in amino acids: CASSLDQGDYEQYF. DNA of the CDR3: TGTGCCAGCAGCTTAGACCAGGGGGACTACGAGCAGTACTTC.

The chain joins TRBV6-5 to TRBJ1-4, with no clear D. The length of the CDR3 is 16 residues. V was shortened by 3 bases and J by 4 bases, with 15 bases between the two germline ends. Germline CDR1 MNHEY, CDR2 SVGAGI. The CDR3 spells CASSYRPGWGNEKLFF. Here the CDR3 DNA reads TGTGCCAGCAGTTATCGGCCGGGGTGGGGTAATGAAAAACTGTTTTTT.